This section outlines one T cell receptor beta chain sequence together with its context. Its antigen is still unknown. The same CDR3 is also encoded by other DNA sequences in this sample. This entry comes from a study of cytomegalovirus exposure and HLA in healthy donors. Broader study findings: Rare TCR sequences dominated, though some public TCRs recurred in many donors. The study put under 200 TCR beta chains on its list as cytomegalovirus-associated. Among the sequence variants, a highly shared cluster was likely an artifact of sequencing.

60 Vbeta and 13 Jbeta primers were used in PCR. Only in-frame clones appear in the TCRdb table, and some are missing; sequencing was by immunoSEQ multiplex PCR. Altogether 180,000 or so clones are present, over 75% being singletons, with the ten largest covering under 8%. The donors, nominally healthy at sampling, likely had unrecorded immune exposures. The length of the CDR3 is 14 residues. V was shortened by 1 base and J by 2 bases, with 8 bases between the two germline ends. CDR1 and CDR2 (germline): SGHRS, YFSETQ. The source of this sequence is a man aged 40-49 years in good health and CMV-seropositive. V is TRBV5-1 and J is TRBJ2-3; D not certain. The sequencing input was PBMCs. Here the CDR3 reads CASSLPLSTDTQYF. The CDR3 coding sequence is TGCGCCAGCAGCTTGCCCCTCTCCACAGATACGCAGTATTTT.